One and the same sample provided the 32 T cell receptor beta chains below, sequenced in a study of T cells after yellow fever vaccination. Via MiXCR, TCRdb re-called the 5' RACE reads, giving one row per CDR3 protein. Of about 550,000 distinct CDR3 sequences listed, 15% to 20% are singletons. Sample: PBMCs, taken 15 days after the yellow fever booster vaccination. The source of these receptors is a young man who received the YFV17D yellow fever vaccine.

This clonotype has more than one count but fewer than ten. The chain employs TRBV3-1 and TRBJ2-7; 9 positions agree with TRBD1. Germline-derived CDR1 and CDR2 are LGHDT and YNNKEL (reference sequence). The CDR3 extends over 16 amino acids. V was pared by 1 base and J by 2 bases, with 6 bases of the junction left unmatched. As DNA, the CDR3 is TGTGCCAGCAGCCAAGGCCCCGGGACAGGGACCTACGAGCAGTACTTC. Translating gives CASSQGPGTGTYEQYF.

A few counts support this clonotype. This rearrangement joins TRBV12-3 or TRBV12-4 to TRBJ2-7, with a tentative D call TRBD1 (6 bases). The V gene lost 3 bases and the J gene lost 9 bases, with 15 bases spanning the gap. This CDR3 comprises 13 residues. The CDR3 loop reads CASSLGQFPSQYF. The CDR3 bases are TGTGCCAGCAGTTTGGGACAATTTCCCTCGCAGTACTTC.

This clonotype turned up a few times. The chain employs TRBV4-3 and TRBJ2-1, with D perhaps matching TRBD2 (5 bases). V was clipped by 1 base and J by 0 bases, with 10 bases between them. Germline assignment: CDR1 LGHNA and CDR2 YSLEER. The CDR3 loop spans 16 amino acids. The CDR3 nucleotides are TGCGCCAGCAGCCAAGTTACTAGTTCCTCCTACAATGAGCAGTTCTTC. Encoded protein: CASSQVTSSSYNEQFF.

This clonotype was seen more than once but under ten times. The rearrangement joins TRBV5-1 to TRBJ2-1; possible D gene TRBD2, 6 bases. The ends were cut back, 5 bases at V and 0 bases at J, with 12 bases in the middle. This CDR3 has 15 residues. The germline gives CDR1 SGHRS, CDR2 YFSETQ. This chain's CDR3 is CASRAAGGSYNEQFF. The CDR3 DNA reads TGCGCCAGCAGAGCAGCGGGCGGCTCCTACAATGAGCAGTTCTTC.

The chain recombines TRBV6-1 with TRBJ2-5, with 11 bases fitting TRBD2. Looked up from germline, CDR1 is MNHNS and CDR2 is SASEGT. The CDR3 runs to 14 residues. V was clipped by 6 bases and J by 5 bases; unmatched bases: 5. DNA for the CDR3: TGTGCCAGCAGACACGGGACTAGCGGCGAGACCCAGTACTTC. This encodes CASRHGTSGETQYF.

This clonotype was detected only a few times. The J gene is TRBJ2-1, the V gene TRBV20-1; D ambiguous. The CDR3 loop spans 13 amino acids. Per the germline V gene, CDR1 is DFQATT and CDR2 is SNEGSKA (reference sequence). V lost 5 bases to trimming and J lost 11 bases, with 19 bases between them. CDR3 protein: CSAPKAASRQQFF. For the CDR3, the DNA is TGCAGTGCTCCCAAGGCGGCATCCCGGCAGCAGTTCTTC.

This clonotype was seen a few times. The chain employs TRBV6-2 or TRBV6-3 and TRBJ1-2; weak D call: TRBD1 (5 bases). The CDR3 extends over 16 amino acids. Germline CDR1 MNHEY, CDR2 SVGEGT. Trimming left V 5 bases short and J 1 base short, with 17 bases between. The CDR3 region has the DNA TGTGCCAGCAGTACCCCGACAGTATGGGGTAACTATGGCTACACCTTC. This sequence encodes CASSTPTVWGNYGYTF.

The chain links TRBV10-3 to TRBJ1-3; no definite D call. Trimming took off 4 bases at V and 6 bases at J, with 7 bases between the two ends. The length of the CDR3 is 12 residues. Germline V gene sequence: CDR1 ENHRY, CDR2 SYGVKD. CDR3 nucleotide sequence: TGTGCCATCAGTGGGACGAAAAACACCATATATTTT. The encoded protein is CAISGTKNTIYF.

The CDR3 DNA reads TGCAGCGCCGCTGCCTCCGCGGGGACTGAAGCTTTCTTT. The encoded protein is CSAAASAGTEAFF. This rearrangement joins TRBV29-1 to TRBJ1-1; D not certain. The CDR3 is made up of 13 amino acids. The ends were cut back, 7 bases at V and 5 bases at J, with 17 bases in the middle. The germline CDR1 and CDR2 sequences are SQVTM and ANQGSEA. The full variable domain, rest sourced from reference TRBV29-1 and TRBJ1-1, is SAVISQKPSRDICQRGTSLTIQCQVDSQVTMMFWYRQQPGQSLTLIATANQGSEATYESGFVIDKFPISRPNLTFSTLTVSNMSPEDSSIYLCSAAASAGTEAFFGQGTRLTVV.

The chain is built from TRBV7-6 and TRBJ2-3, with D unclear. The CDR3 covers 13 residues. Trimming cost V 3 bases and J 5 bases, with 9 bases left between them. Germline V gene sequence: CDR1 SGHVS, CDR2 FNYEAQ. The CDR3 is CASSFYVRDTQYF. The CDR3 region has the DNA TGTGCCAGCAGCTTCTATGTCAGAGATACGCAGTATTTT.

The V call is TRBV21-1, the J call TRBJ2-2; no DNA check was done on the table's D call, TRBD1. TRBV21-1 is flagged as a pseudogene. The CDR3 totals 18 residues. The CDR3 bases are TGTGCCAGCAGCAAAGGGGGACAGGCCGTTTTGGGCACCGGGGAGCTGTTTTTT. This gives the protein CASSKGGQAVLGTGELFF.

This clonotype was found a few times. The rearrangement links TRBV20-1 to TRBJ2-1, with 13 positions matching TRBD2. CDR3 length: 14 residues. V shed 4 bases and J 10 bases; nucleotides not matched to a gene: 7. Germline CDR1 DFQATT, CDR2 SNEGSKA (reference sequence). The CDR3, as DNA: TGCAGTGCTACATTCGGACTAGCGGGGGAAGAGCAGTTCTTC. Residues: CSATFGLAGEEQFF.

This clonotype was found a few times. The chain has TRBV7-9 and TRBJ2-5, with D perhaps assigned TRBD1 or TRBD2 (5 bases each). Germline V gives CDR1 SEHNR, CDR2 FQNEAQ (reference sequence). CDR3 length: 17 residues. Trimming cost V 3 bases and J 1 base, with 18 bases left between them. CDR3 sequence reads: CASSFPGSPGPQETQYF. CDR3 nucleotides: TGTGCCAGCAGCTTTCCCGGTTCCCCGGGGCCCCAAGAGACCCAGTACTTC.

This clonotype was found a few times. The chain links TRBV12-3 or TRBV12-4 to TRBJ2-3, with 8 bases fitting TRBD2. There are 16 residues in the CDR3. The V segment lost 2 bases and the J segment 7 bases; nucleotides outside the gene matches: 11. The CDR3 region has the DNA TGTGCCAGCAGTTTATTAATGACTAGCGCGGCAAATACGCAGTATTTT. This translates into CASSLLMTSAANTQYF.

The chain has TRBV20-1 and TRBJ1-5; D remains ambiguous. Looked up from germline, CDR1 is DFQATT and CDR2 is SNEGSKA (reference sequence). CDR3 length: 14 amino acids. V was cut by 4 bases and J by 2 bases, with 12 bases left in between. In nucleotides, the CDR3 is TGCAGTGCTATTGCGTCGGTAGGCAATCAGCCCCAGCATTTT. The encoded protein is CSAIASVGNQPQHF.

The rearrangement links TRBV20-1 to TRBJ2-7; 7 bases match TRBD2. CDR1 DFQATT and CDR2 SNEGSKA come from the germline V gene (reference sequence). The J segment lost 0 bases and the V segment lost 2 bases, leaving 10 bases of the junction unmatched. The length of the CDR3 is 16 residues. CDR3 DNA: TGCAGTGCTAGAACCACCGGGGGGACTACCTCCTACGAGCAGTACTTC. This gives the protein CSARTTGGTTSYEQYF.

V is TRBV10-3 and J is TRBJ2-1; maybe TRBD2 (5 bases). There are 12 residues in the CDR3. Deletions cut 5 bases from V and 5 bases from J, with 7 bases between. Looked up from germline, CDR1 is ENHRY and CDR2 is SYGVKD. The CDR3 sequence: CAISRGDNEQFF. Written as DNA, the CDR3 is TGTGCCATCAGTCGGGGAGACAATGAGCAGTTCTTC.

This clonotype was observed a handful of times. The chain employs TRBV5-1 and TRBJ2-1; D is tentatively TRBD1 or TRBD2 (5 bases each). Trimming removed 2 bases at V and 4 bases at J, with 13 bases between. Germline CDR1 and CDR2: SGHRS and YFSETQ. CDR3 length equals 15 residues. CDR3 nucleotide sequence: TGCGCCAGCAGCTTAGGGCAGGGACGGTACAATGAGCAGTTCTTC. It encodes CASSLGQGRYNEQFF.

V is TRBV2 and J is TRBJ2-1, with 13 bases identical to TRBD2. There are 15 residues in the CDR3. Germline CDR1 is SNHLY and CDR2 is FYNNEI. V was clipped by 9 bases and J by 6 bases; unmatched bases: 8. In nucleotides, the CDR3 is TGTGCCAGTCGACTAGCGGGAGGTTCTTTCAATGAGCAGTTCTTC. Its protein product is CASRLAGGSFNEQFF.

The chain uses TRBV28 and TRBJ1-2, with TRBD1 identical over 7 bases. The CDR3 contains 14 residues. V was pared by 3 bases and J by 6 bases, with 7 bases of the junction left unmatched. CDR1 is MDHEN, CDR2 SYDVKM, per germline. The CDR3 is CASSFYRGLDGYTF. The CDR3 coding sequence is TGTGCCAGCAGTTTTTACAGGGGACTGGATGGCTACACCTTC.

This clonotype was detected only a few times. The rearrangement joins TRBV7-2 to TRBJ2-1, with 7 bases that match TRBD2. Germline loops: CDR1 SGHTA, CDR2 FQGNSA. CDR3 size: 15 residues. Trimming at V came to 2 bases and at J to 3 bases, leaving 4 bases not matched to a gene. The CDR3 spells CASSLSAGVYNEQFF. The CDR3 DNA reads as TGTGCCAGCAGCTTATCGGCGGGAGTCTACAATGAGCAGTTCTTC.

This clonotype was found a few times. The rearrangement uses TRBV20-1 and TRBJ2-7, with 7 bases identical to TRBD2. The V segment lost 5 bases and the J segment 6 bases; nucleotides outside the gene matches: 1. The CDR3 runs 10 residues. Germline CDR1 and CDR2: DFQATT and SNEGSKA (reference sequence). CDR3 nucleotides: TGCAGTGCTGCGGGGGTCGAGCAGTACTTC. As protein: CSAAGVEQYF.

The V call is TRBV7-3, the J call TRBJ2-1; D ambiguous. Germline loops: CDR1 SGHTA, CDR2 FQGTGA. V dropped 5 bases and J dropped 5 bases, with 10 bases sitting between them. The CDR3 totals 13 residues. CDR3 residues: CASSLWTNNEQFF. CDR3 nucleotides: TGTGCCAGCAGCCTTTGGACGAACAATGAGCAGTTCTTC.

The table lists this clonotype with a few counts. The V call is TRBV5-1, the J call TRBJ2-3, with D possibly TRBD2 on 6 matching bases. The length of the CDR3 is 14 residues. CDR1 and CDR2 from the germline V gene are SGHRS and YFSETQ. The ends were cut back, 4 bases at V and 1 base at J, with 10 bases in the middle. This chain's CDR3 is CASSPGLRTDTQYF. The CDR3 DNA reads TGCGCCAGCAGCCCGGGACTCCGCACAGATACGCAGTATTTT. Full variable domain (remainder filled in from reference TRBV5-1 and TRBJ2-3): KAGVTQTPRYLIKTRGQQVTLSCSPISGHRSVSWYQQTPGQGLQFLFEYFSETQRNKGNFPGRFSGRQFSNSRSEMNVSTLELGDSALYLCASSPGLRTDTQYFGPGTRLTVL.

Only a few counts were recorded for this clonotype. This chain links TRBV9 with TRBJ2-5, with no clear D. The CDR3 extends over 14 amino acids. Deletions cut 0 bases from V and 5 bases from J, with 11 bases between. CDR1 and CDR2 from the germline V gene are SGDLS and YYNGEE. CDR3 residues: CASSVGSMGETQYF. The CDR3 DNA sequence: TGTGCCAGCAGCGTAGGGTCAATGGGGGAGACCCAGTACTTC.

This clonotype was found a few times. This sequence may be a read error, since a much larger clone differs from it by one base. The chain has TRBV19 and TRBJ2-3; D uncertain. The germline CDR1 and CDR2 sequences are LNHDA and SQIVND (reference sequence). The CDR3 covers 15 residues. Between the trimmed V and J ends, which lost 5 bases and 4 bases, there was a span of 16 bases. The CDR3 nucleotides read TGTGCCAGTAGTCGGACCAGAAGTTGGGCAGATACGCAGTATTTT. Its translation is CASSRTRSWADTQYF.

The chain joins TRBV20-1 to TRBJ1-5, with a possible D match to TRBD1 (6 bases). Germline V gene lookup returns CDR1 DFQATT and CDR2 SNEGSKA (reference sequence). This CDR3 has 13 residues. The germline V and J ends were trimmed by 6 bases and 3 bases, with 12 bases remaining between them. CDR3: CSAPRGINQPQHF. The CDR3 DNA sequence: TGCAGTGCCCCGAGGGGGATCAATCAGCCCCAGCATTTT.

The genes are TRBV20-1 and TRBJ2-7, with 11 bases matching TRBD1. Germline V CDR1 and CDR2: DFQATT, SNEGSKA (reference sequence). The CDR3 sequence is 14 residues long. V lost 3 bases, J lost 6 bases, and 7 bases stayed unmatched. The CDR3 nucleotides are TGCAGTGCTAGGGACGGGACAGGGGGTTTCGAGCAGTACTTC. Its translation: CSARDGTGGFEQYF.

This chain connects TRBV5-1 to TRBJ2-5; D is unresolved. V shed 4 bases and J shed 4 bases, with 8 bases lying between them. Germline lookup yields CDR1 SGHRS and CDR2 YFSETQ. The CDR3 length is 12 residues. CDR3 amino acids: CASSIVGETQYF. The CDR3 DNA is TGCGCCAGCAGCATCGTTGGAGAGACCCAGTACTTC. Full variable domain (outside the CDR3, taken from reference TRBV5-1 and TRBJ2-5): KAGVTQTPRYLIKTRGQQVTLSCSPISGHRSVSWYQQTPGQGLQFLFEYFSETQRNKGNFPGRFSGRQFSNSRSEMNVSTLELGDSALYLCASSIVGETQYFGPGTRLLVL.

This clonotype has just a few counts. The chain recombines TRBV10-3 with TRBJ2-1; 10 bases fit TRBD2. The CDR3 runs to 16 residues. Germline V gene data show CDR1 as ENHRY and CDR2 as SYGVKD. Trimming took 6 bases from V and 1 from J; bases not matched to a gene: 6. The DNA of the CDR3 is TGTGCCATCAGGGGGACTAGCGCAAATTCCTACAATGAGCAGTTCTTC. Encoded protein: CAIRGTSANSYNEQFF.

This chain links TRBV7-2 with TRBJ1-2, with D perhaps TRBD1 (5 bases). V lost 2 bases, J lost 8 bases, and 12 bases lay in between. Germline values: CDR1 SGHTA, CDR2 FQGNSA. The CDR3 sequence is 13 residues long. CDR3 coding DNA: TGTGCCAGCAGCTTAAACAGGAGGGAAGGCTACACCTTC. Its protein product is CASSLNRREGYTF.

V usage is TRBV6-1 and J usage is TRBJ2-1, with 7 nucleotides matching TRBD1. V was clipped by 6 bases and J by 0 bases; unmatched bases: 5. The CDR3 is 15 residues long. The germline gives CDR1 MNHNS, CDR2 SASEGT. The CDR3 region has the DNA TGTGCCAGCAGCCTGCAGGGGGACTCCTACAATGAGCAGTTCTTC. The encoded protein is CASSLQGDSYNEQFF.